A selection of T cell receptor beta chains follows, all from one sample in a study of glioma-infiltrating T cells. From the multiplex PCR reads, TCRdb called clonotypes with MiXCR, one entry per CDR3 protein. This sample has 300,000 to 450,000 distinct CDR3 sequences, with 41% found just once. Sequences were obtained from glioma tissue, nonneoplastic brain tissue, or PBMCs (not recorded which). These receptors were collected from a human donor with low-grade glioma or glioblastoma, undergoing nonglioma brain surgery, or in good health (not recorded which). Both conserved end residues are trimmed from each CDR3. Each record gives: V gene, J gene, CDR3 protein.

>TRBV6-6|TRBJ1-3
ASSYSARQGIVRLADGNTIY
>TRBV3-1|TRBJ2-7
ASSSRGGVGEQY
>TRBV28|TRBJ2-3
ASSPFGVTQY
>TRBV6-1|TRBJ1-2
ASNLKDRDYGYT
>TRBV19|TRBJ2-3
ASSFSTGIRTDTQY
>TRBV4-1|TRBJ1-1
ASSQGGGHLNTEAF
>TRBV20-1|TRBJ2-7
SASRLADASEQY
>TRBV6-1|TRBJ1-6
ASRRASYNSPLH
>TRBV4-3|TRBJ1-5
ASSQDRRNQPQH
>TRBV29-1|TRBJ1-1
SVFDREMNTEAF
>TRBV27|TRBJ1-3
ASSLRETGNTIY
>TRBV6-6|TRBJ2-7
ASSYAGVSYEQY
>TRBV18|TRBJ2-1
ASSWTGGYNEQF
>TRBV27|TRBJ2-7
ARSHPLGASDEQY
>TRBV4-1|TRBJ2-5
ASNQDEETQY
>TRBV27|TRBJ2-1
ASSLSPGHNEQF
>TRBV2|TRBJ1-5
ATSSSREAGGPQH
>TRBV28|TRBJ2-5
ASSRGSGETQY
>TRBV4-3|TRBJ2-1
ASSRGTDRRYEQF
>TRBV7-2|TRBJ2-3
ASSLQTGTTDTQY
>TRBV28|TRBJ1-4
ASSETPTNEKLF
>TRBV7-9|TRBJ1-2
ASSSTGERNGYT
>TRBV20-1|TRBJ2-1
SARNPGQGKNEQF
>TRBV6-2/TRBV6-3|TRBJ2-1
ASTRMDRGPYNEQF
>TRBV10-3|TRBJ2-7
AISLAGGVYEQY
>TRBV10-3|TRBJ2-3
AISGQEARGFDTQY
>TRBV6-2/TRBV6-3|TRBJ2-3
ASSSRALAGSDTQY
>TRBV5-1|TRBJ2-3
ASSRMSREGTDTQY
>TRBV6-5|TRBJ1-4
ASSYGQRATNEKLF
>TRBV2|TRBJ2-5
ASSALELGTQY
>TRBV6-1|TRBJ1-2
ASSAGTGGYT
>TRBV7-6|TRBJ2-7
ASSSAPQREQY
>TRBV20-1|TRBJ2-3
SARPSADRTDTQY
>TRBV5-8|TRBJ1-5
ASSPTPHSNQPQH
>TRBV12-3/TRBV12-4|TRBJ1-1
ASSGRGPTEAF
>TRBV27|TRBJ2-7
ASGLPSGGAKQY
>TRBV7-2|TRBJ2-2
ASSYRRTGRNTGELF
>TRBV7-3|TRBJ1-1
ASSPGATNTEAF
>TRBV19|TRBJ1-1
ASSIYGSNYPLMNTEAF
>TRBV19|TRBJ1-5
ATGTENSNQPQH
>TRBV25-1|TRBJ1-1
ASSSRRRNTEAF
>TRBV2|TRBJ2-3
ASSFPLAYPSTDTQY
>TRBV14|TRBJ1-5
ASSQTWEQPQH
>TRBV4-2|TRBJ2-2
ASSQDPQGGTGELF
>TRBV7-2|TRBJ2-3
ASSQGEAQY
>TRBV6-6|TRBJ2-7
ASSYSPSYEQY
>TRBV7-2|TRBJ1-4
ASSLVQGLGEKLF
>TRBV6-6|TRBJ2-3
ASSYSLRDTQY
>TRBV6-2/TRBV6-3|TRBJ2-1
ASSSLYVGRGYNGQF
>TRBV15|TRBJ2-7
ATQDRTDLREQY
>TRBV5-4|TRBJ2-3
ASSLGGTGGPTDTQY
>TRBV27|TRBJ2-7
ASSLSGQIHEQY
>TRBV15|TRBJ2-1
ATSSPQGGTLMNEQF
>TRBV27|TRBJ2-5
ASSGRTGAETQY
>TRBV4-3|TRBJ2-7
ASSRTTPSAGTVAYEQY
>TRBV6-2/TRBV6-3|TRBJ2-1
ASTPIRSSYNEQF
>TRBV18|TRBJ2-1
ASSLRLAVGFNEQF